This TCR beta chain was sequenced for a study of immune heterogeneity within non-small cell lung tumors. Study-level background: Classification of the tumors gave 4 squamous cell carcinomas, around ten non-squamous carcinomas and 1 not otherwise specified.

Study conclusions and caveats: Clonality of local T cells correlated moderately but significantly with local tumor mutational burden (R 0.3 to 0.4).

As template, the study used bulk tumor genomic DNA at roughly 600 ng per sample. Several biopsies per primary tumor were taken during surgery, spaced as far apart as possible. Their non-small cell lung cancer was newly diagnosed and untreated, and the patients underwent curative surgery. Multiplex PCR was performed with 32 V and 13 J primers, and it amplified TCR beta CDR3. TCRdb called the multiplex PCR reads again in MiXCR, with one record for every CDR3 protein. The sample includes about 15,000 distinct CDR3 sequences, 30% to 35% of them seen just once. The CDR3 loop spans 13 amino acids. V was clipped by 5 bases and J by 8 bases, with 10 bases between them. Germline-derived CDR1 and CDR2 are LNHNV and YYDKDF (reference sequence). Of note for this clonotype: The antigen remains unidentified.

This chain joins TRBV15 and TRBJ1-6, with D unresolved. The sequenced material came from lung tumor tissue. The receptor's source is a woman aged 50 to 60 with non-small cell lung cancer. CDR3 coding DNA: TGTGCCACCAGCTCCGCCTCGTATTCACCCCTCCACTTT. Its protein product is CATSSASYSPLHF. Full variable domain (outside the CDR3, taken from reference TRBV15 and TRBJ1-6): DAMVIQNPRYQVTQFGKPVTLSCSQTLNHNVMYWYQQKSSQAPKLLFHYYDKDFNNEADTPDNFQSRRPNTSFCFLDIRSPGLGDTAMYLCATSSASYSPLHFGNGTRLTVT.